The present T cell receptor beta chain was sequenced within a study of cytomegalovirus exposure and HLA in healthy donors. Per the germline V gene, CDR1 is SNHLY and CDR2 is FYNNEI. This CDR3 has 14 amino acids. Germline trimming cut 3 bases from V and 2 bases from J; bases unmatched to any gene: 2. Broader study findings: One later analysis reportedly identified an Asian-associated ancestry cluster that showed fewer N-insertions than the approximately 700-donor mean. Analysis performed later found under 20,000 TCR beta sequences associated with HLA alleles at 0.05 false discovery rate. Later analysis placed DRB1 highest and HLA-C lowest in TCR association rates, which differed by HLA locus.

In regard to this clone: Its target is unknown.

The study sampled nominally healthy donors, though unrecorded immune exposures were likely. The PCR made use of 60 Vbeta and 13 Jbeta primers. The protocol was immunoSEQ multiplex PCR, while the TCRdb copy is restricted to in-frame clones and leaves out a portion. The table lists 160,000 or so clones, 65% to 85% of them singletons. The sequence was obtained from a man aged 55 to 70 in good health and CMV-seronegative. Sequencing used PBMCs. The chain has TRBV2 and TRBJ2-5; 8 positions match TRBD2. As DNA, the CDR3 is TGTGCCAGCAGTGAGACTAGCGCGCAAGAGACCCAGTACTTC. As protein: CASSETSAQETQYF.